The sequence of this T cell receptor (beta chain) was determined in a study of OX40 agonist ivuxolimab in advanced cancers. Study-level information: Anti-PD-1, anti-PD-L1 or anti-CTLA-4 therapy given earlier was allowed, and over 35% had some.

TCRdb's copy holds only in-frame clones and misses some; the assay was immunoSEQ multiplex PCR. The profile shows about 90,000 clones, roughly 88% of them singletons. Germline CDR1 reads MDHEN; CDR2 reads SYDVKM. Trimming removed 6 bases at V and 10 bases at J, with 15 bases between. This CDR3 comprises 12 residues. This clone occurred once. The sequence was obtained from an adult with an advanced solid tumor such as melanoma, head and neck, liver or kidney cancer. Here the sequenced sample was CD4+ or CD8+ T cells sorted from blood, taken in a trial of the OX40 agonist ivuxolimab. The chain is built from TRBV28 and TRBJ2-5; possible D gene TRBD2, 5 bases. As DNA, the CDR3 is TGTGCCAGCAGCTCCGGACTCAAGGTCCAGTACTTC. Protein sequence: CASSSGLKVQYF.